This T cell receptor beta chain was recovered during a study of cytomegalovirus exposure and HLA in healthy donors. General observations from the study: It was reportedly the case that the classifier diagnosed cytomegalovirus status with high specificity and sensitivity. TCR beta chain V- and J-gene trimming was linked, in a later analysis, to a missense variant in DCLRE1C. Apart from CMV serostatus, no immune exposure information was available.

The germline gives CDR1 SGHVS, CDR2 FQNEAQ. This CDR3 has 18 residues. With V trimmed by 6 bases and J by 4 bases, 19 bases remained unmatched. In the PCR, 60 Vbeta and 13 Jbeta primers were used. The repertoire was sequenced with immunoSEQ multiplex PCR; TCRdb's copy has only in-frame clones and lacks some. The top ten clones hold approximately 6.3% of a sample with about 59,000 clones, just under 75% of them seen once. Only one count was recorded for this clone. Its target is unknown. The rearrangement uses TRBV7-8 and TRBJ2-5, with TRBD1 identical over 8 bases. The origin of this receptor is a man aged 25 to 40 in good health and CMV-seropositive. The material sequenced was PBMCs. This CDR3 is CASRTTRRGRSSGETQYF. In DNA form, the CDR3 reads TGTGCCAGCAGAACCACCCGCAGGGGGCGGAGTTCCGGAGAGACCCAGTACTTC.